The sequence of this TCR beta chain was determined in a study of blood T cell repertoires in COVID-19. Study summary: Some COVID-19 samples were acute and others convalescent; all came from the United States, Italy and Spain. Sources were T cells, B-cell-depleted T cells, or PBMCs; the material itself was cDNA or gDNA.

In the original processing: From reference gene primer amplification, estimates of nucleated cell counts were derived. The repertoire was sequenced with immunoSEQ multiplex PCR; TCRdb's copy has only in-frame clones and lacks some. V, J and clone size are taken as reported in that table, and D and trimming were inferred from the DNA itself. This table has 95,000 to 100,000 clones, about four fifths appearing once. This CDR3 is built from 14 residues. The V end lost 2 bases, the J end lost 8 bases, and 13 bases lay between the germline ends. The germline V gene encodes CDR1 GTSNPN and CDR2 SVGIG (reference sequence).

The J gene is TRBJ1-6, the V gene TRBV30; D not certain. Material: peripheral blood. The source is a human donor in a cohort sampled during active COVID-19. The CDR3 DNA follows: TGTGCCTGGAGTACCGGGTCCCAAGATTCACCCCTCCACTTT. Its protein is CAWSTGSQDSPLHF.